The source of this T cell receptor beta chain is a study of CD8 T cells in ankylosing spondylitis. Germline V gene sequence: CDR1 SNHLY, CDR2 FYNNEI. Trimming cost V 5 bases and J 2 bases, with 16 bases left between them. This CDR3 is 15 amino acids long. Libraries for TCR beta were made by quantitative 5'-RACE with molecular barcodes. TCRdb redid the calling of the 5' RACE reads with MiXCR, one entry per CDR3 protein. The sample shows over 600,000 distinct CDR3 sequences, roughly 19% of them seen only once. Comment on this clonotype: Its antigen is unknown.

Study-wide points: Among TCR beta sequences, a motif of eight highly homologous variants appeared characteristic of ankylosing spondylitis blood.

This sequence joins TRBV2 and TRBJ2-7; D is tentatively TRBD1 or TRBD2 (5 bases each). Material: blood, either unsorted or a sorted T cell fraction (not recorded which). This TCR was recovered from a male donor with ankylosing spondylitis. CDR3 sequence (DNA): TGTGCCAGCAGTCAGGGAGCCCCCCCGACCTACGAGCAGTACTTC. This codes for CASSQGAPPTYEQYF.